The 6 T cell receptor beta chains given below trace back to one sample, sequenced in a study of T-cell memory formation after mild COVID-19. Via MiXCR, TCRdb re-called the 5' RACE reads, giving one row per CDR3 protein. The profile covers under 250,000 distinct CDR3 sequences, with about 16% appearing a single time and around 2.2% taken by the ten largest. Sequences were obtained from PBMCs or a T cell subset sorted from them (not recorded which). The origin of the receptors is an adult woman who had mild COVID-19 (a few samples of this study predate the infection). Cell type and time point are not known.

The chain links TRBV6-2 or TRBV6-3 to TRBJ2-1, with D hard to call. There are 15 residues in the CDR3. CDR1 and CDR2 (germline): MNHEY, SVGEGT. Trimming pared 7 bases from V and 0 bases from J, leaving 13 bases between. The CDR3 reads CASKSVPSSYNEQFF. The DNA for the CDR3 is TGTGCCAGCAAATCGGTTCCAAGCTCCTACAATGAGCAGTTCTTC.

V is TRBV7-8 and J is TRBJ1-2; TRBD1 agrees at 7 bases. Germline V lookup: CDR1 SGHVS, CDR2 FQNEAQ. J was trimmed by 0 bases and V by 5 bases; bases with no gene match: 3. The CDR3 sequence is 14 residues long. CDR3 bases: TGTGCCAGCAGCACGGGGACAGCTAACTATGGCTACACCTTC. This translates into CASSTGTANYGYTF.

This clonotype was counted a few times. The chain has TRBV24-1 and TRBJ2-5; a possible D gene is TRBD1 (6 bases). Trimming removed 9 bases from V and 4 bases from J, with 20 bases in between. Germline V gene sequence: CDR1 KGHDR, CDR2 SFDVKD. The CDR3 spans 15 residues. CDR3 loop: CATSLQGGVGETQYF. For the CDR3, the DNA is TGTGCCACCTCCCTACAGGGTGGGGTAGGAGAGACCCAGTACTTC.

The genes are TRBV24-1 and TRBJ1-5; TRBD1 might be the D (6 bases). The CDR3 runs 15 residues. Trimming pared 3 bases from V and 2 bases from J, leaving 10 bases between. Germline CDR1 and CDR2: KGHDR and SFDVKD. The CDR3 sequence: CATSDTGSGNQPQHF. DNA of the CDR3: TGTGCCACCAGTGATACAGGGTCTGGCAATCAGCCCCAGCATTTT.

This clonotype showed up just a few times. The V gene is TRBV6-2 or TRBV6-3, the J gene TRBJ2-7; D possibly matches TRBD1 or TRBD2 (5 bases each). The CDR3 is 13 residues long. V lost 6 bases to trimming and J lost 3 bases, with 12 bases between them. The germline V gene encodes CDR1 MNHEY and CDR2 SVGEGT. The CDR3 spells CASRDTGLYEQYF. The DNA for the CDR3 is TGTGCCAGCAGGGACACAGGACTCTACGAGCAGTACTTC.

This clonotype was detected once. The chain links TRBV7-8 to TRBJ2-7; 12 bases agree with TRBD1. This CDR3 comprises 15 residues. Germline V gene lookup returns CDR1 SGHVS and CDR2 FQNEAQ. The junction had 11 bases not matched to a gene; V was cut back by 7 bases and J by 7 bases. This CDR3 reads CASTHWGQGAREQYF. The CDR3 coding sequence is TGTGCCAGCACCCATTGGGGACAGGGGGCGCGGGAGCAGTACTTC.